The clone carrying this T cell receptor beta chain has only one observation. No antigen is known for it. Time point specified: cycle 4 day 1 (C4D1), after 6 weeks of nivolumab. All the patients suffered relapse after autologous stem cell transplantation, and brentuximab vedotin exposure differed. These data originate in a study of PD-1 blockade in classical Hodgkin lymphoma. Study-level information: Patients got intravenous nivolumab 3 mg/kg every 2 weeks. Study-wide results and caveats: When nivolumab was started under 1 year after ASCT, patients were excluded. According to reports, newly diagnosed patients had lower baseline TCR diversity than healthy donors, and relapsed/refractory patients had lower baseline TCR diversity still.

The repertoire was sequenced with immunoSEQ multiplex PCR; TCRdb's copy has only in-frame clones and lacks some. This sample has some 30,000 clones, with roughly four fifths found just once. The CDR3 spans 15 residues. The ends lost 2 bases at V and 6 bases at J; junction bases unmatched: 6. Germline V gene lookup returns CDR1 MGHRA and CDR2 YSYEKL. The sequence was obtained from a human donor with classical Hodgkin lymphoma. The chain employs TRBV4-1 and TRBJ2-3; 9 bases are a match to TRBD2. This specimen consisted of peripheral blood mononuclear cells (PBMCs), obtained before the fourth cycle of nivolumab. The DNA for the CDR3 is TGCGCCAGCAGCCAAAGAGGGCTAGCGGGGGATACGCAGTATTTT. Its protein product is CASSQRGLAGDTQYF.